Listed below are T cell receptor beta chains from one sample, sequenced in a study of cytomegalovirus exposure and HLA in healthy donors. TCRdb keeps only in-frame clones here, not all; method: immunoSEQ multiplex PCR. The data contain over 100,000 clones, about three fifths of them singletons. The source material was PBMCs. The origin of the receptors is a middle-aged man in good health and CMV-seropositive. The CDR3 runs from the conserved cysteine through the conserved F or W. D genes are given only for firm matches. Some rows have no size entry. The others give once, few or many, or a class for an expanded clone.

TRBV30,-,TRBD2,TRBJ2-7,CAWSGRRTSGSSYEQYF,TGTGCCTGGAGTGGACGTCGGACTAGCGGTTCGTCCTACGAGCAGTACTTC
TRBV29-1,-,-,TRBJ2-7,CSVERRAGSSYEQYF,TGCAGCGTTGAAAGGCGGGCAGGCAGCTCCTACGAGCAGTACTTC
TRBV6-4,few,-,TRBJ1-1,CASGTDMNTEAFF,TGTGCCAGCGGAACAGACATGAACACTGAAGCTTTCTTT
TRBV5-4,-,-,TRBJ2-1,CASSLFLNNEQFF,TGTGCCAGCAGCTTGTTCCTAAACAATGAGCAGTTCTTC
TRBV7-3,-,TRBD2,TRBJ2-4,CASSLTSGGNIQYF,TGTGCCAGCAGCTTAACGTCGGGGGGAAACATTCAGTACTTC
TRBV7-3,-,TRBD2,TRBJ2-2,CASSPPPSVAGDGELFF,TGTGCCAGCAGCCCCCCACCCTCGGTGGCGGGAGACGGGGAGCTGTTTTTT
TRBV30,once,-,TRBJ2-7,CAWADNRGQYF,TGTGCCTGGGCAGACAATAGGGGGCAGTACTTC
TRBV28,-,-,TRBJ1-1,CASRTQALNTEAFF,TGTGCTAGCAGAACCCAGGCCCTGAACACTGAAGCTTTCTTT
TRBV21-1,-,-,TRBJ2-7,CASSAGPGQGYEQYF,TGTGCCAGCAGCGCCGGGCCGGGACAGGGCTACGAGCAGTACTTC
TRBV10-3,few,TRBD2,TRBJ2-2,CAIKKGLAVNTGELFF,TGTGCCATCAAGAAGGGGCTAGCGGTTAACACCGGGGAGCTGTTTTTT
TRBV29-1,once,TRBD1,TRBJ1-5,CSVELQGGNQPQHF,TGCAGCGTTGAACTACAGGGGGGCAATCAGCCCCAGCATTTT
TRBV5-4,-,TRBD1,TRBJ1-2,CASSLEPRQGAGGYTF,TGTGCCAGCAGCTTAGAGCCCCGACAGGGGGCGGGTGGCTACACCTTC
TRBV10-1,once,-,TRBJ2-7,CASSEVPGGEQYF,TGCGCCAGCAGTGAGGTTCCCGGGGGCGAGCAGTACTTC
TRBV11-3,-,-,TRBJ2-1,CASSLNNRNNEQFF,TGTGCCAGCAGCTTAAATAATAGAAACAATGAGCAGTTCTTC
TRBV6-5,-,TRBD1,TRBJ2-7,CASSYLGQGTSYEQYF,TGTGCCAGCAGTTACTTGGGACAGGGAACCTCCTACGAGCAGTACTTC
TRBV4-1,few,TRBD1,TRBJ1-1,CASSQAGQGGVTEAFF,TGCGCCAGCAGCCAAGCGGGACAGGGGGGAGTCACTGAAGCTTTCTTT
TRBV5-4,-,-,TRBJ1-4,CASSRTLGGPEDEKLFF,TGTGCCAGCAGCCGTACCCTGGGAGGACCAGAAGATGAAAAACTGTTTTTT
TRBV28,-,-,TRBJ2-7,CASSLSAGYYEQYF,TGTGCCAGCAGTTTATCCGCGGGATACTACGAGCAGTACTTC
TRBV20-1,few,-,TRBJ1-2,CSSETNYGYTF,TGCAGTTCGGAGACTAACTATGGCTACACCTTC
TRBV19,-,-,TRBJ2-7,CASSKFFSRGLDKKYF,TGTGCCAGTAGTAAATTCTTCAGTAGGGGCCTTGACAAGAAGTACTTC
TRBV6-5,-,-,TRBJ2-7,CASSYLTGNSYEQYF,TGTGCCAGCAGTTACTTGACAGGTAACTCCTACGAGCAGTACTTC
TRBV5-1,-,TRBD1,TRBJ2-2,CASSYTDRGTGELFF,TGCGCCAGCAGCTACACGGACAGGGGCACCGGGGAGCTGTTTTTT
TRBV5-1,-,-,TRBJ2-2,CASSYGGTGELFF,TGCGCCAGCAGCTACGGAGGGACCGGGGAGCTGTTTTTT
TRBV5-4,-,TRBD2,TRBJ2-5,CASSLGGRTSPQETQYF,TGTGCCAGCAGCTTGGGGGGGAGGACTAGCCCCCAAGAGACCCAGTACTTC
TRBV29-1,-,-,TRBJ2-7,CSVAGAQGIYEQYF,TGCAGCGTTGCGGGAGCCCAGGGTATCTACGAGCAGTACTTC
TRBV13,-,TRBD2,TRBJ2-5,CASSLSGGGSETQYF,TGTGCCAGCAGCCTCTCTGGCGGGGGTTCGGAGACCCAGTACTTC
TRBV20-1,few,-,TRBJ2-2,CSASPAGELFF,TGCAGTGCTAGTCCCGCCGGGGAGCTGTTTTTT
TRBV27,-,-,TRBJ2-2,CASSFGSGELFF,TGTGCCAGCAGTTTTGGCTCCGGGGAGCTGTTTTTT
TRBV10-1,-,-,TRBJ2-6,CASSAGSSGANVLTF,TGCGCCAGCAGTGCGGGATCCTCTGGGGCCAACGTCCTGACTTTC
TRBV15,-,TRBD1,TRBJ1-4,CATSRDDTRGREKLFF,TGTGCCACCAGCAGAGACGACACAAGGGGGCGAGAAAAACTGTTTTTT
TRBV15,-,TRBD1,TRBJ1-4,CATSSSLGGTGREKLFF,TGTGCCACCAGCAGTTCCCTGGGGGGGACAGGGAGGGAAAAACTGTTTTTT
TRBV6-7,-,TRBD1,TRBJ2-1,CASSYFPDRGSYNEQFF,TGTGCCAGCAGTTACTTTCCCGACAGGGGATCCTACAATGAGCAGTTCTTC
TRBV7-2,-,-,TRBJ2-7,CASSRTRSSYEQYF,TGTGCCAGCAGCCGTACTAGGAGCTCCTACGAGCAGTACTTC
TRBV5-1,-,TRBD2,TRBJ2-5,CASSLVSGGEKGETQYF,TGCGCCAGCAGCTTGGTTAGCGGGGGCGAGAAGGGAGAGACCCAGTACTTC
TRBV5-8,-,-,TRBJ1-1,CASSDFRVWSTEAFF,TGTGCCAGCAGCGATTTCAGGGTTTGGAGCACTGAAGCTTTCTTT
TRBV5-1,few,-,TRBJ2-3,CASSLQTMADTQYF,TGCGCCAGCAGCTTGCAGACTATGGCAGATACGCAGTATTTT
TRBV5-1,-,TRBD1,TRBJ2-7,CASSPAPGQSYEQYF,TGCGCCAGCAGCCCGGCTCCGGGACAGAGTTACGAGCAGTACTTC
TRBV6-5,-,-,TRBJ1-1,CAIPQTGICTEAFF,TGTGCCATACCCCAAACGGGGATTTGCACTGAAGCTTTCTTT
TRBV10-3,-,-,TRBJ1-6,CAIGRGLGNSPLHF,TGTGCCATCGGTAGGGGGTTGGGTAATTCACCCCTCCACTTT
TRBV2,-,TRBD2,TRBJ2-5,CASLLAGGGKETQYF,TGTGCCAGCCTCCTAGCGGGAGGAGGAAAAGAGACCCAGTACTTC
TRBV5-1,-,-,TRBJ2-1,CASSLGQIDNEQFF,TGCGCCAGCAGCTTGGGGCAGATTGACAATGAGCAGTTCTTC
TRBV30,-,-,TRBJ1-6,CAWSEYQNSPLHF,TGTGCCTGGAGTGAATACCAGAATTCACCCCTCCACTTT
TRBV6-1,-,TRBD2,TRBJ2-7,CASSEWEGIYEQYF,TGTGCCAGCAGTGAGTGGGAGGGAATCTACGAGCAGTACTTC
TRBV19,few,TRBD2,TRBJ2-3,CASSRSSGSPPDTQYF,TGTGCCAGTAGCCGTTCTAGCGGGAGCCCCCCAGATACGCAGTATTTT
TRBV19,-,-,TRBJ2-7,CAPYNQGPYEQYF,TGTGCCCCTTATAACCAGGGTCCGTACGAGCAGTACTTC
TRBV6-5,few,-,TRBJ2-3,CASSYQLDTLTDTQYF,TGTGCCAGCAGTTACCAGCTGGACACACTCACAGATACGCAGTATTTT
TRBV2,-,-,TRBJ1-5,CASIRGVNQPQHF,TGTGCCAGCATCCGGGGGGTTAATCAGCCCCAGCATTTT
TRBV5-6,-,-,TRBJ1-2,CASSRGANYGYTF,TGTGCCAGCAGCCGGGGGGCTAACTATGGCTACACCTTC
TRBV30,-,-,TRBJ2-7,CAWSGWDTYEQYF,TGTGCCTGGAGCGGATGGGACACCTACGAGCAGTACTTC
TRBV28,-,-,TRBJ1-2,CASSLGGGNYGYTF,TGTGCCAGCAGTTTAGGCGGGGGGAACTATGGCTACACCTTC
TRBV7-3,-,TRBD2,TRBJ2-2,CASSLTASGNSRPGELFF,TGTGCCAGCAGCTTAACGGCTAGCGGGAATAGCCGGCCCGGGGAGCTGTTTTTT
TRBV28,few,TRBD2,TRBJ2-5,CASSLSPGGGETQYF,TGTGCCAGCAGTCTATCCCCGGGGGGGGGAGAGACCCAGTACTTC
TRBV9,-,-,TRBJ1-2,CASSPVVGTIYGYTF,TGTGCCAGCAGCCCTGTGGTCGGGACTATCTATGGCTACACCTTC